These 28 T cell receptor beta chains came from one sample sequenced in a study of cytomegalovirus exposure and HLA in healthy donors. The PCR made use of 60 Vbeta and 13 Jbeta primers. Libraries were prepared by immunoSEQ multiplex PCR; TCRdb keeps only in-frame clonotypes and omits some of them. The sample carries fewer than 150,000 clones, roughly 80% recorded once. The sequencing sample was made of PBMCs. The receptors originated from a man aged 40-55 years in good health and CMV-seropositive.

This clone was seen only a few times. The chain has TRBV2 and TRBJ1-4; possible D gene TRBD1, 6 bases. Looked up from germline, CDR1 is SNHLY and CDR2 is FYNNEI. Trimming removed 1 base from V and 6 bases from J, with 9 bases in between. The CDR3 is 14 residues long. CDR3: CASSEDRVYEKLFF. CDR3 coding DNA: TGTGCCAGCAGTGAAGACAGGGTATATGAAAAACTGTTTTTT.

The chain links TRBV27 to TRBJ2-2; maybe TRBD2 (6 bases). The V end lost 4 bases, the J end lost 3 bases, and 12 bases lay between the germline ends. The CDR3 is 15 amino acids. Germline loops: CDR1 MNHEY, CDR2 SMNVEV (reference sequence). The CDR3: CASSSGGADTGELFF. The CDR3 coding sequence is TGTGCCAGCAGTTCTGGAGGGGCCGACACCGGGGAGCTGTTTTTT.

This clone was picked up one time. The gene calls are TRBV7-2 and TRBJ2-5; 10 bases fit TRBD2. Germline lookup yields CDR1 SGHTA and CDR2 FQGNSA. V dropped 5 bases and J dropped 2; count of bases not matched to a gene: 8. This CDR3 spans 16 amino acids. CDR3 amino acids: CASSLRGSGGQETQYF. CDR3 nucleotide sequence: TGTGCCAGCAGCCTCCGGGGTAGCGGGGGGCAAGAGACCCAGTACTTC. Using reference TRBV7-2 and TRBJ2-5 for the parts outside the CDR3, the full variable domain is GAGVSQSPSNKVTEKGKDVELRCDPISGHTALYWYRQSLGQGLEFLIYFQGNSAPDKSGLPSDRFSAERTGGSVSTLTIQRTQQEDSAVYLCASSLRGSGGQETQYFGPGTRLLVL.

The chain joins TRBV5-1 to TRBJ1-1; D not certain. Germline V lookup: CDR1 SGHRS, CDR2 YFSETQ. V gave up 4 bases and J gave up 0 bases, with 13 bases separating them. There are 15 residues in the CDR3. In nucleotides, the CDR3 is TGCGCCAGCAGCGTGGAAGTGAGCATGAACACTGAAGCTTTCTTT. It yields the protein CASSVEVSMNTEAFF.

This chain links TRBV6-1 with TRBJ2-7; D possibly corresponds to TRBD1 (6 bases). CDR1 is MNHNS and CDR2 is SASEGT in the germline V gene. V was pared by 1 base and J by 2 bases, with 18 bases between. This CDR3 has 17 amino acids. The CDR3 DNA follows: TGTGCCAGCAGTGAAGGATCCTGGCAGGGGTCCCCCTACGAGCAGTACTTC. This sequence encodes CASSEGSWQGSPYEQYF.

The chain is built from TRBV19 and TRBJ2-7; possibly TRBD1 for D (6 bases). This CDR3 has 13 residues. Trimming took 6 bases from V and 0 from J, leaving 9 bases between them. The germline CDR1 and CDR2 sequences are LNHDA and SQIVND (reference sequence). DNA of the CDR3: TGTGCCAGTAGAAGGGACATCTCCTACGAGCAGTACTTC. This gives the protein CASRRDISYEQYF.

V is TRBV11-3 and J is TRBJ2-3; TRBD1 matches 9 bases. V shed 8 bases and J 5 bases; nucleotides not matched to a gene: 5. The CDR3 has 13 amino acids. Germline CDR1 and CDR2: SGHNT and YENEEA. CDR3 loop: CASSGQGEDTQYF. CDR3 bases: TGTGCCAGCTCGGGACAGGGTGAAGATACGCAGTATTTT.

This clone was observed a few times. This chain links TRBV11-2 with TRBJ2-7; 9 positions agree with TRBD1. This CDR3 spans 14 amino acids. From germline, CDR1 is SGHAT and CDR2 FQNNGV. Trimming at V came to 5 bases and at J to 3 bases, leaving 5 bases not matched to a gene. For the CDR3, the DNA is TGTGCCAGCAGCCTAGGGACAGGGAACTACGAGCAGTACTTC. Its translation: CASSLGTGNYEQYF.

The chain joins TRBV28 to TRBJ1-5; perhaps TRBD1 as D (6 bases). The germline gives CDR1 MDHEN, CDR2 SYDVKM. The CDR3 totals 17 residues. Trimming stripped 2 bases from V and 1 base from J, with 15 bases between. CDR3 DNA sequence: TGTGCCAGCAGTTTACCCCGGGGGCGGGGGAGCAATCAGCCCCAGCATTTT. Translation gives CASSLPRGRGSNQPQHF.

The chain combines TRBV7-3 with TRBJ2-3, with a weak D call TRBD1 (6 bases). Looked up from germline, CDR1 is SGHTA and CDR2 is FQGTGA. Trimming removed 2 bases from V and 3 bases from J, with 6 bases in between. The CDR3 loop spans 13 amino acids. CDR3 DNA sequence: TGTGCCAGCAGCTTACAGGGGACAGATACGCAGTATTTT. Protein: CASSLQGTDTQYF.

The chain links TRBV6-5 to TRBJ2-7, with 9 bases that match TRBD1. Germline assignment: CDR1 MNHEY and CDR2 SVGAGI. The V and J ends lost 6 bases and 5 bases, in that order; junction bases with no gene match: 11. The CDR3 sequence is 15 residues long. This CDR3 reads CASSLQGAPAHEQYF. The CDR3 nucleotides are TGTGCCAGCAGCCTACAGGGGGCCCCAGCGCACGAGCAGTACTTC.

The V and J genes are TRBV4-1 and TRBJ2-5; 7 bases align to TRBD2. This CDR3 has 15 residues. Trimming took 4 bases from V and 2 from J; bases not matched to a gene: 7. Germline CDR1 MGHRA, CDR2 YSYEKL. The chain's CDR3 is CASSRTRGVQETQYF. The CDR3 bases are TGCGCCAGCAGCCGTACACGGGGGGTGCAAGAGACCCAGTACTTC.

This chain links TRBV7-9 with TRBJ2-1, with 7 bases matching TRBD2. The CDR3 consists of 15 residues. The V gene's germline CDR1 is SEHNR and CDR2 FQNEAQ (reference sequence). Germline trimming cut 1 base from V and 4 bases from J; bases unmatched to any gene: 4. CDR3 nucleotides: TGTGCCAGCAGCTTAGGGGCTAGCGGTTACAATGAGCAGTTCTTC. Its protein is CASSLGASGYNEQFF.

Regarding this clone: Other DNA sequences within the sample encode an identical CDR3. V is TRBV9 and J is TRBJ1-1, with a weak D call TRBD1 (5 bases). The V gene lost 2 bases and the J gene lost 5 bases, with 13 bases spanning the gap. The V gene's germline CDR1 is SGDLS and CDR2 YYNGEE. The CDR3 has 14 amino acids. The CDR3 sequence: CASSVSRGGTEAFF. CDR3 sequence (DNA): TGTGCCAGCAGCGTGAGCCGTGGGGGGACTGAAGCTTTCTTT.

This clone was counted once. The chain has TRBV7-2 and TRBJ2-1, with 9 bases matching TRBD2. With V trimmed by 3 bases and J by 4 bases, 4 bases remained unmatched. Germline assignment: CDR1 SGHTA and CDR2 FQGNSA. This CDR3 contains 15 residues. CDR3 nucleotides: TGTGCCAGCAGCTTGCGCGGGGGGGGATACAATGAGCAGTTCTTC. Translation: CASSLRGGGYNEQFF. Supplemented by reference TRBV7-2 and TRBJ2-1, the full variable domain reads GAGVSQSPSNKVTEKGKDVELRCDPISGHTALYWYRQSLGQGLEFLIYFQGNSAPDKSGLPSDRFSAERTGGSVSTLTIQRTQQEDSAVYLCASSLRGGGYNEQFFGPGTRLTVL.

CDR3 DNA: TGTGCCAGCTCAGAGACGGAGATAAGATCCTACGAGCAGTACTTC. Its translation is CASSETEIRSYEQYF. The rearrangement uses TRBV18 and TRBJ2-7, with D unclear. CDR1 is KGHSH and CDR2 is LQKENI in the germline V gene. Trimming pared 5 bases from V and 1 base from J, leaving 15 bases between. The CDR3 sequence is 15 residues long.

The chain is built from TRBV11-3 and TRBJ2-2, with a weak D call TRBD2 (6 bases). V was cut by 6 bases and J by 2 bases, with 16 bases left in between. CDR3 size: 16 residues. Germline V gives CDR1 SGHNT, CDR2 YENEEA. CDR3 sequence reads: CASSTTLAINTGELFF. The DNA for the CDR3 is TGTGCCAGCAGTACGACGCTAGCGATCAACACCGGGGAGCTGTTTTTT.

The rearrangement joins TRBV6-5 to TRBJ1-1; 9 bases are a match to TRBD1. After removal of 6 bases from V and 9 bases from J, the junction contained 2 bases not matched to a gene. Germline assignment: CDR1 MNHEY and CDR2 SVGAGI. The CDR3 totals 11 residues. CDR3 sequence: CASSYRGQAFF. DNA of the CDR3: TGTGCCAGCAGCTACAGGGGGCAAGCTTTCTTT.

The chain is built from TRBV27 and TRBJ1-5, with D hard to call. Trimming cost V 0 bases and J 0 bases, with 15 bases left between them. The germline V gene encodes CDR1 MNHEY and CDR2 SMNVEV (reference sequence). CDR3 length equals 18 residues. The CDR3 region has the DNA TGTGCCAGCAGTTTATCGTACCGATCTATCTATAGCAATCAGCCCCAGCATTTT. Translated: CASSLSYRSIYSNQPQHF.

The CDR3 is CATSREGGTYYEQYF. The CDR3 coding sequence is TGTGCCACCAGCAGAGAAGGGGGTACATACTACGAGCAGTACTTC. The V gene is TRBV15, the J gene TRBJ2-7; maybe TRBD1 (6 bases). Germline assignment: CDR1 LNHNV and CDR2 YYDKDF (reference sequence). The CDR3 runs 15 residues. Trimming stripped 0 bases from V and 3 bases from J, with 12 bases between.

This clone occurred a few times. The J gene is TRBJ1-1, the V gene TRBV4-1; a possible D gene is TRBD1 (6 bases). CDR1 MGHRA and CDR2 YSYEKL come from the germline V gene. The CDR3 runs to 18 residues. Deletions cut 2 bases from V and 5 bases from J, with 24 bases between. CDR3 nucleotides: TGCGCCAGCAGCCAAATCGTTCCGAAGGGGGAAATGAGAACTGAAGCTTTCTTT. Protein product: CASSQIVPKGEMRTEAFF.

This rearrangement joins TRBV27 to TRBJ1-2; 7 positions match TRBD1. The CDR3 runs 14 residues. The germline V gene has CDR1 MNHEY and CDR2 SMNVEV (reference sequence). The V and J ends lost 3 bases and 8 bases, in that order; junction bases with no gene match: 9. In DNA form, the CDR3 reads TGTGCCAGCAGTTTCCCCGACAGGGTTGAAGGCTACACCTTC. Its translation is CASSFPDRVEGYTF.

The rearrangement joins TRBV27 to TRBJ1-1; the D gene is possibly TRBD1 (5 bases). The V gene's germline CDR1 is MNHEY and CDR2 SMNVEV (reference sequence). The V gene lost 6 bases and the J gene lost 4 bases, with 15 bases spanning the gap. This CDR3 comprises 14 residues. The CDR3 region has the DNA TGTGCCAGCAGCTTAGGGGAACTAGGCACTGAAGCTTTCTTT. It yields the protein CASSLGELGTEAFF.

This rearrangement joins TRBV2 to TRBJ1-1, with a possible D match to TRBD1 (5 bases). V dropped 3 bases and J dropped 1 base, with 12 bases sitting between them. The CDR3 loop spans 15 amino acids. The germline V gene has CDR1 SNHLY and CDR2 FYNNEI. In nucleotides, the CDR3 is TGTGCCAGCAGTGAGGGAAACAGGCGGAACACTGAAGCTTTCTTT. Its translation is CASSEGNRRNTEAFF.

The chain combines TRBV7-8 with TRBJ2-5; D possibly corresponds to TRBD2 (6 bases). Trimming took 5 bases from V and 5 from J, leaving 12 bases between them. Germline V gene lookup returns CDR1 SGHVS and CDR2 FQNEAQ. This CDR3 is built from 13 residues. The CDR3 is CASSRYAGETQYF. The CDR3 region has the DNA TGTGCCAGCAGCCGCTACGCGGGGGAGACCCAGTACTTC.

J is TRBJ2-5 and V is TRBV29-1, with D perhaps matching TRBD2 (5 bases). V was cut by 4 bases and J by 1 base, with 13 bases left in between. This CDR3 comprises 14 residues. Germline loops: CDR1 SQVTM, CDR2 ANQGSEA. The CDR3 DNA reads as TGCAGCGTTGTTCGTCTAGCTTTCCAAGAGACCCAGTACTTC. Its protein product is CSVVRLAFQETQYF. Based on the CDR3 plus reference TRBV29-1 and TRBJ2-5, the full variable domain is SAVISQKPSRDICQRGTSLTIQCQVDSQVTMMFWYRQQPGQSLTLIATANQGSEATYESGFVIDKFPISRPNLTFSTLTVSNMSPEDSSIYLCSVVRLAFQETQYFGPGTRLLVL.

The J gene is TRBJ2-6, the V gene TRBV2; unclear D gene. The CDR3 has 14 amino acids. The V end was cut by 4 bases, the J end by 2 bases, with 6 bases between. The germline V gene encodes CDR1 SNHLY and CDR2 FYNNEI. CDR3 in amino acids: CASSVGTGANVLTF. The CDR3 DNA is TGTGCCAGCAGTGTCGGTACTGGGGCCAACGTCCTGACTTTC.

This chain joins TRBV28 and TRBJ1-5; 8 bases line up with TRBD1. This CDR3 contains 16 residues. J was trimmed by 9 bases and V by 6 bases; bases with no gene match: 16. Germline-derived CDR1 and CDR2 are MDHEN and SYDVKM. CDR3 DNA sequence: TGTGCCAGCAGCCGGGAGACAGGGGTAATCAGGCGGCCCCAGCATTTT. Its protein is CASSRETGVIRRPQHF.